This TCR beta chain was retrieved from a study of T cell responses to AZD1222 COVID-19 vaccine. Study-level results: Researchers report vaccine-associated CD4 TCRs spanning spike, with dominance at 160-218 and 743-854. Of spike-specific TCRs, nearly half reportedly target regions left unmutated in variants. There were mostly white British donors and more females than males, and clonal diversity was possibly underestimated.

Profiled with immunoSEQ multiplex PCR; TCRdb holds only in-frame clones, not every one. This table has 130,000 or so clones, 89% appearing once. The CDR3 contains 14 residues. Germline CDR1 and CDR2: MNHEY and SVGEGT. The V and J ends lost 2 bases and 6 bases respectively, with 11 bases between them. With respect to this clone: What it binds is not known.

This sample comprised peripheral blood, obtained 28 days after the second AZD1222 dose. The chain combines TRBV6-2 or TRBV6-3 with TRBJ1-5; D possibly corresponds to TRBD1 (5 bases). The TCR comes from an adult who received the AZD1222 COVID-19 vaccine. CDR3 sequence (DNA): TGTGCCAGCAGTTACCCCGGGGGGTTTCAGCCCCAGCATTTT. This sequence encodes CASSYPGGFQPQHF.